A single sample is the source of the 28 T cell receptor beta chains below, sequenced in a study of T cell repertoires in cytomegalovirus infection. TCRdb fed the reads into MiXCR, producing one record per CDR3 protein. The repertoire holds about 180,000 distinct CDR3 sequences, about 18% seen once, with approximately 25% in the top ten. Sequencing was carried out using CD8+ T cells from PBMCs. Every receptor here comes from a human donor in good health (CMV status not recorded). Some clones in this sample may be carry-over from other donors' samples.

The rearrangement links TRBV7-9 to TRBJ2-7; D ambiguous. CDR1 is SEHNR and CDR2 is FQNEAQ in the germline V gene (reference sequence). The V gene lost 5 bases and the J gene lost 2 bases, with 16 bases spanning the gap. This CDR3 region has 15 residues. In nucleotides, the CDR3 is TGTGCCAGCAGCCCCCCTGGTCCCCAACCCTACGAGCAGTACTTC. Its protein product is CASSPPGPQPYEQYF.

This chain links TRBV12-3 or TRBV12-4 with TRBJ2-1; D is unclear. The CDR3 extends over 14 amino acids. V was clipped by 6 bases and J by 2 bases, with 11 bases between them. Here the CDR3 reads CASRSGFPYNEQFF. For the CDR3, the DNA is TGTGCCAGCAGGTCAGGTTTTCCCTACAATGAGCAGTTCTTC.

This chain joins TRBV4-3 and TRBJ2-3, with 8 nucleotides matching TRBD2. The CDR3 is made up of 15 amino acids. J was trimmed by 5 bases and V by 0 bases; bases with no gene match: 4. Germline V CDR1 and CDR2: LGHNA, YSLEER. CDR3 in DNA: TGCGCCAGCAGCCAAGATCCGGGAGGGGGAGATACGCAGTATTTT. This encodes CASSQDPGGGDTQYF.

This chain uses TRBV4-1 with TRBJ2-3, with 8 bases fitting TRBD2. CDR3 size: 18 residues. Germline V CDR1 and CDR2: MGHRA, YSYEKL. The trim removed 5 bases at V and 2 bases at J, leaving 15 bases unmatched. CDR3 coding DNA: TGCGCCAGCAGCTTAGGAAGGCTAGCGGGTCCCTTCACAGATACGCAGTATTTT. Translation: CASSLGRLAGPFTDTQYF.

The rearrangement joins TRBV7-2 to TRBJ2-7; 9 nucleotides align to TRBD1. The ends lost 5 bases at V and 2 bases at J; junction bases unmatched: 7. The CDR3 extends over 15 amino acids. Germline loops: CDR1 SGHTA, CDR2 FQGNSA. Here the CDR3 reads CASSTGTGNPYEQYF. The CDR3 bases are TGTGCCAGCAGCACCGGGACAGGGAACCCCTACGAGCAGTACTTC.

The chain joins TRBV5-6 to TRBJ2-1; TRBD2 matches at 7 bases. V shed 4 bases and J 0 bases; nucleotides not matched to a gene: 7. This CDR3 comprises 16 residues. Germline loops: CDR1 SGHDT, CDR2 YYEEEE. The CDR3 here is CASSPSGGLSYNEQFF. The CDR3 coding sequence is TGTGCCAGCAGCCCTTCGGGGGGACTCTCCTACAATGAGCAGTTCTTC.

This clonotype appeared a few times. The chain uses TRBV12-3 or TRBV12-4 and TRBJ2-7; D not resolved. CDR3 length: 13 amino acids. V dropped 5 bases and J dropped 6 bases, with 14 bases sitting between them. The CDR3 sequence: CASSPSFRVEQYF. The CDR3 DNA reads TGTGCCAGCAGTCCCTCTTTTCGTGTCGAGCAGTACTTC.

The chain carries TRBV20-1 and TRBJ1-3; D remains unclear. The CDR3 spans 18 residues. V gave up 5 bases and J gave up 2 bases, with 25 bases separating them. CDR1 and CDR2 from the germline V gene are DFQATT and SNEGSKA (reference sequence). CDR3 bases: TGCAGTGCTCCTGGACCCCCCGCGTCTGGATTACCTGGAAACACCATATATTTT. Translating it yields CSAPGPPASGLPGNTIYF.

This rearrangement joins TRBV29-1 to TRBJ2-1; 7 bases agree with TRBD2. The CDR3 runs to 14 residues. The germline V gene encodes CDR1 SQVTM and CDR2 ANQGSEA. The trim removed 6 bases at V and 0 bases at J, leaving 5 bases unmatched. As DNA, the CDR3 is TGCAGCGTATCGGGACTAAACTCCTACAATGAGCAGTTCTTC. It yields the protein CSVSGLNSYNEQFF.

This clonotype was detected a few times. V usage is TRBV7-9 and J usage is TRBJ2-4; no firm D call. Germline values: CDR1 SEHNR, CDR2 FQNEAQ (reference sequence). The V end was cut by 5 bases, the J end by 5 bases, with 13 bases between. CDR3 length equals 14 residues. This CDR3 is CASSPRNGENIQYF. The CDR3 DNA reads TGTGCCAGCAGCCCCCGGAACGGCGAAAACATTCAGTACTTC. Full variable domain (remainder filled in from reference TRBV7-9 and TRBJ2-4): DTGVSQNPRHKITKRGQNVTFRCDPISEHNRLYWYRQTLGQGPEFLTYFQNEAQLEKSRLLSDRFSAERPKGSFSTLEIQRTEQGDSAMYLCASSPRNGENIQYFGAGTRLSVL.

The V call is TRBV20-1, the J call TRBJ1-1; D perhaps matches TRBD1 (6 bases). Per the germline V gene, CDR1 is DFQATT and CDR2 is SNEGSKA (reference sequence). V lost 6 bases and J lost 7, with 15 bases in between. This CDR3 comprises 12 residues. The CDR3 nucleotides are TGCAGTGCGGCAACAGGGCTGGATGAAGCTTTCTTT. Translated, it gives CSAATGLDEAFF.

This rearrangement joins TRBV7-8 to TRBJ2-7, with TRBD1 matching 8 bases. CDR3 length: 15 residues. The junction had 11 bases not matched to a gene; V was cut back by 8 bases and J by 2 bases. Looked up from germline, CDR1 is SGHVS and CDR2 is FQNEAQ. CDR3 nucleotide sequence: TGTGCCAGCGCGACTCGGACAGGGACGACCTACGAGCAGTACTTC. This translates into CASATRTGTTYEQYF.

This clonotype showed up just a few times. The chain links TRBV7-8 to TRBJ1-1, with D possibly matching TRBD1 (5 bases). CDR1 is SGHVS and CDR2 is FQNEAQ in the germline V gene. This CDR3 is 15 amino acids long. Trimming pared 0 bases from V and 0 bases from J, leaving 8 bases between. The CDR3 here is CASSLAGTLNTEAFF. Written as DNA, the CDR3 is TGTGCCAGCAGCTTAGCAGGGACGTTGAACACTGAAGCTTTCTTT.

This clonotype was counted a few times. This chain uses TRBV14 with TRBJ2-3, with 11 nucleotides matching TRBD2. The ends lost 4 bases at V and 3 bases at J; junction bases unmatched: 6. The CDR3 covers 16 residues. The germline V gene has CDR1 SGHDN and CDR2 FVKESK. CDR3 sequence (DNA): TGTGCCAGCAGCCCCTTAGCGGGGGGGCGGACAGATACGCAGTATTTT. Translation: CASSPLAGGRTDTQYF.

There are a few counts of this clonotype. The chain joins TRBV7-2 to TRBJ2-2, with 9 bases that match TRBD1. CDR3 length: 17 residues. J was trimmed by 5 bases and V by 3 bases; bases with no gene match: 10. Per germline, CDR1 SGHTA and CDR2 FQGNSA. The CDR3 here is CASSLPGTGTSTGELFF. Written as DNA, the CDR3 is TGTGCCAGCAGCTTGCCGGGGACAGGGACTTCAACCGGGGAGCTGTTTTTT.

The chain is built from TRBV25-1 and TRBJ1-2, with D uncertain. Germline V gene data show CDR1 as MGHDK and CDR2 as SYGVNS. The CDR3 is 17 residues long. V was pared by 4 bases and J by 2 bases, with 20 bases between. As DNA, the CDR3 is TGTGCCAGCAGTGGATACAGTGAACCCAAGCTAAACTATGGCTACACCTTC. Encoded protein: CASSGYSEPKLNYGYTF.

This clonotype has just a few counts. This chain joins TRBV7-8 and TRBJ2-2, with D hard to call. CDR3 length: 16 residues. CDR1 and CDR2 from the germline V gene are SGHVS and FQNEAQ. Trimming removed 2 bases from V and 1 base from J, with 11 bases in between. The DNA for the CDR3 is TGTGCCAGCAGCTTATGGTCGGGCGGGAACACCGGGGAGCTGTTTTTT. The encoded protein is CASSLWSGGNTGELFF.

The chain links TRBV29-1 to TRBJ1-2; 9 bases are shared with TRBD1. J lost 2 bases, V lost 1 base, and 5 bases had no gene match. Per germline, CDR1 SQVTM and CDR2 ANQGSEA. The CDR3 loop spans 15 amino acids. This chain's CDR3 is CSVEVGTGTNYGYTF. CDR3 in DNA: TGCAGCGTTGAAGTCGGGACAGGGACCAACTATGGCTACACCTTC.

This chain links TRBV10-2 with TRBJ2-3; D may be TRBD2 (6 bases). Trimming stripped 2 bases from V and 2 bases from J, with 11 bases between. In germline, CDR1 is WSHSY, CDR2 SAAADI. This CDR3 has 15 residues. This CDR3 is CASSEGTRFTDTQYF. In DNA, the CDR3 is TGCGCCAGCAGTGAGGGGACTCGCTTCACAGATACGCAGTATTTT.

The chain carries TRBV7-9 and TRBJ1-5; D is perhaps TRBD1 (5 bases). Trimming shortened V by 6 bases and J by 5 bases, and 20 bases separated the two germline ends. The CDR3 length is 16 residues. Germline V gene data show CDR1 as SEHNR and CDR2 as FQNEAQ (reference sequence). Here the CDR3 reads CASSSDQGWGDQPQHF. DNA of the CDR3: TGTGCCAGCAGTTCTGACCAGGGTTGGGGGGATCAGCCCCAGCATTTT.

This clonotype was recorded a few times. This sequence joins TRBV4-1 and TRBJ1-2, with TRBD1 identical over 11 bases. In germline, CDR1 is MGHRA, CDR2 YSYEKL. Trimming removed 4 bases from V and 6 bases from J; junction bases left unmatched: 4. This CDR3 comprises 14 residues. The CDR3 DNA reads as TGCGCCAGCAGCCTGGACAGGGGGCGCGATGGCTACACCTTC. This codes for CASSLDRGRDGYTF.

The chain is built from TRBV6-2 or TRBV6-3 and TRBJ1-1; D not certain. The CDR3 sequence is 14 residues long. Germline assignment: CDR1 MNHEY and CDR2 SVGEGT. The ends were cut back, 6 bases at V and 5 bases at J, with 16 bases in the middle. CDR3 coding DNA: TGTGCCAGCAGGGATGGCTTGGGGAGGACTGAAGCTTTCTTT. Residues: CASRDGLGRTEAFF.

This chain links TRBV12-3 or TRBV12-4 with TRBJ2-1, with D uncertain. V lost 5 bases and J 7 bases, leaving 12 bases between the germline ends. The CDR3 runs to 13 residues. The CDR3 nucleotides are TGTGCCAGCAGTACCCGGACCCCGAATGAGCAGTTCTTC. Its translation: CASSTRTPNEQFF.

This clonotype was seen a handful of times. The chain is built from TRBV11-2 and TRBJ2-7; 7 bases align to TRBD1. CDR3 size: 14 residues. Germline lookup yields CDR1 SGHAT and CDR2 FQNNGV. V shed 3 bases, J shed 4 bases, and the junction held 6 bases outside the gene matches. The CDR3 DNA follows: TGTGCCAGCAGCTTTGACAGGGAGAGATACGAGCAGTACTTC. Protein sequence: CASSFDRERYEQYF.

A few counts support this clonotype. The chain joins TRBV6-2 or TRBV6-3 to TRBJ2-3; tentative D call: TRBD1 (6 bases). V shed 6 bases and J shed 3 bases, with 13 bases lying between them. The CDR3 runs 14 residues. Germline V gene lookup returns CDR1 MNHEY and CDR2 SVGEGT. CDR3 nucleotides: TGTGCCAGCAGAGACAGGCCTGCAACAGATACGCAGTATTTT. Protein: CASRDRPATDTQYF.

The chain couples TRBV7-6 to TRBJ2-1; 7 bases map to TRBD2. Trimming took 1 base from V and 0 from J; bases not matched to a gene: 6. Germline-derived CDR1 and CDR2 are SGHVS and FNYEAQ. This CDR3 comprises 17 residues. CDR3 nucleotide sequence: TGTGCCAGCAGCTTAGGTCGGGGGGACCTCTCCTACAATGAGCAGTTCTTC. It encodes CASSLGRGDLSYNEQFF.

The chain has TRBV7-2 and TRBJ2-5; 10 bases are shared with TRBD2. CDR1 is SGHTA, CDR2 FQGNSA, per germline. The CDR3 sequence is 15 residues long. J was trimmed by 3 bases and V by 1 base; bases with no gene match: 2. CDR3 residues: CASSLVLAGKETQYF. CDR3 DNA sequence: TGTGCCAGCAGCTTAGTACTAGCGGGGAAAGAGACCCAGTACTTC.

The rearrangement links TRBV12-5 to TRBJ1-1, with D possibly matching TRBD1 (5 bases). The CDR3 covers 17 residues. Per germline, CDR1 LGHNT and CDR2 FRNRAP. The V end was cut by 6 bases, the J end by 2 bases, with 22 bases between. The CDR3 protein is CASGTFNRDGRNTEAFF. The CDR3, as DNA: TGTGCTAGTGGCACTTTTAACCGGGACGGGAGAAACACTGAAGCTTTCTTT.